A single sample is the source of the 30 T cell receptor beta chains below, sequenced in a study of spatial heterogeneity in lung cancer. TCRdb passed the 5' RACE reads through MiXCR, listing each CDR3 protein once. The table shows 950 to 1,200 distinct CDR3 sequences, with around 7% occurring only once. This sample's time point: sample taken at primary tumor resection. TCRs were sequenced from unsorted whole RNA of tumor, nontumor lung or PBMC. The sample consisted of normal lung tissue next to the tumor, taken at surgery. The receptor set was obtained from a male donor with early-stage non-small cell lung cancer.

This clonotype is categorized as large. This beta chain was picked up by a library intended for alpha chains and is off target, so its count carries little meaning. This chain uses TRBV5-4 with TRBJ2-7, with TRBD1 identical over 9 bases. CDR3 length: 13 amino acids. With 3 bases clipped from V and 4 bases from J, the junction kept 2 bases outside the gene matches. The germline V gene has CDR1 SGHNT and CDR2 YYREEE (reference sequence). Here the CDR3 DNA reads TGTGCCAGCAGCTCACAGGGGGCGTACGAGCAGTACTTC. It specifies CASSSQGAYEQYF.

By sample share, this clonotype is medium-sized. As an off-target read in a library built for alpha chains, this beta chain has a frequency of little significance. The CDR3 sequence: CAISEQEGGGNTIYF. For the CDR3, the DNA is TGTGCCATCAGTGAACAGGAGGGAGGTGGAAACACCATATATTTT. This sequence joins TRBV10-3 and TRBJ1-3; the D gene is possibly TRBD1 (5 bases). The CDR3 totals 15 residues. Trimming left V 3 bases short and J 3 bases short, with 12 bases between. Germline V gene lookup returns CDR1 ENHRY and CDR2 SYGVKD.

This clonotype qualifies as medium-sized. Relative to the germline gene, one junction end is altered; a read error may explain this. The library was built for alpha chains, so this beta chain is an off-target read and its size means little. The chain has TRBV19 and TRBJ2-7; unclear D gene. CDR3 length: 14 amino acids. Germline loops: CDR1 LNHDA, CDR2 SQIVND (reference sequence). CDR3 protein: CASSRKGGRYGQYF. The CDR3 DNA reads TGTGCCAGTAGTAGAAAGGGTGGTCGATACGGGCAGTACTTC.

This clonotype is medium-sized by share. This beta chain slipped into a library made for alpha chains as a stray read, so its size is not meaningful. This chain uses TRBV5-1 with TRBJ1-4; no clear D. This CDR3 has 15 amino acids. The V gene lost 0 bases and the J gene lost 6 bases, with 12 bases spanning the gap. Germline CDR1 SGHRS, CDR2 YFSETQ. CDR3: CASSLALGEYEKLFF. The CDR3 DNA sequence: TGCGCCAGCAGCTTGGCCCTCGGGGAATATGAAAAACTGTTTTTT.

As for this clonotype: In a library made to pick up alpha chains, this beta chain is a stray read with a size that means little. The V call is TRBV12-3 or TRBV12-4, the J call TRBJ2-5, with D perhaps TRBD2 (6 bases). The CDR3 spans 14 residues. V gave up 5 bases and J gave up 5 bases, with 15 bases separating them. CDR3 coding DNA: TGTGCCAGCAGTCCCCGGACTATGGGGGAGACCCAGTACTTC. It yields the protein CASSPRTMGETQYF.

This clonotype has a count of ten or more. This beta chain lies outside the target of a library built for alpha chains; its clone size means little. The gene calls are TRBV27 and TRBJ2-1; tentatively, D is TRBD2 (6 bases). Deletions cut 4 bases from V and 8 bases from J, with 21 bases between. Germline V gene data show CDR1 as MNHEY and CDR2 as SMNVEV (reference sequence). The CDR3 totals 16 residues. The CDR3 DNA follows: TGTGCCAGCAGTTATAGGGGAGTTATCGGGGGAGATGAGCAGTTCTTC. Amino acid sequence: CASSYRGVIGGDEQFF.

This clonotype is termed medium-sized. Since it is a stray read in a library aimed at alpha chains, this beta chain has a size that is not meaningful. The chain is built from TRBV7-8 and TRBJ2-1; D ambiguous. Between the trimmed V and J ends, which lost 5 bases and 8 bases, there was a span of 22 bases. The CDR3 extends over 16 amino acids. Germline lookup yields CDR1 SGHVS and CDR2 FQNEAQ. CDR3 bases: TGTGCCAGCAGCCGCCGCCCCTGGGTTGCTGGGGATGAGCAGTTCTTC. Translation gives CASSRRPWVAGDEQFF.

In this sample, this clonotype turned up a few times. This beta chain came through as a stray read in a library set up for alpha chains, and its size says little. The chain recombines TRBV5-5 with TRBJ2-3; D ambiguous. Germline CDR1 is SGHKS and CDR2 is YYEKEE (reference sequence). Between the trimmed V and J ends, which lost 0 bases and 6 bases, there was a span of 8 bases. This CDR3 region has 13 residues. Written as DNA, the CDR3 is TGTGCCAGCAGCTTGGGTGGCCCCGATACGCAGTATTTT. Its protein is CASSLGGPDTQYF.

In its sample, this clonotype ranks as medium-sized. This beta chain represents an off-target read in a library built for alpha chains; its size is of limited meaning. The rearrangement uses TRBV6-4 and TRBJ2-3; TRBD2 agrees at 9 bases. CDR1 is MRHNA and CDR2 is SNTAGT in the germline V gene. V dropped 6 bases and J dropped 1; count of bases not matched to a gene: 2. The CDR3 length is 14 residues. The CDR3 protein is CASRRTSGTDTQYF. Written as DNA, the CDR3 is TGTGCCAGCAGGCGGACTAGCGGCACAGATACGCAGTATTTT.

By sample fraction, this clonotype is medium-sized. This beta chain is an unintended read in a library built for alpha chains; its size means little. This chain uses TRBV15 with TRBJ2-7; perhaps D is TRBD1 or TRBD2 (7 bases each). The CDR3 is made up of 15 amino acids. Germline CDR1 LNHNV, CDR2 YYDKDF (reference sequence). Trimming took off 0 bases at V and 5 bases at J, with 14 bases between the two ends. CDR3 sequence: CATSRDPQGGDEQYF. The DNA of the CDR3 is TGTGCCACCAGCAGAGACCCTCAGGGGGGGGACGAGCAGTACTTC. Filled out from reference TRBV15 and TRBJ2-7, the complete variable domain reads DAMVIQNPRYQVTQFGKPVTLSCSQTLNHNVMYWYQQKSSQAPKLLFHYYDKDFNNEADTPDNFQSRRPNTSFCFLDIRSPGLGDTAMYLCATSRDPQGGDEQYFGPGTRLTVT.

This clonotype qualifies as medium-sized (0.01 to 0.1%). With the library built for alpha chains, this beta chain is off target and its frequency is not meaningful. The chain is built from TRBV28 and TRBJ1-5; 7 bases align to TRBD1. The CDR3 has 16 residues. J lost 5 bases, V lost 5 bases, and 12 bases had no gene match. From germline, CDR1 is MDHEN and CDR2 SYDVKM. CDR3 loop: CASSDRKTGPYQPQHF. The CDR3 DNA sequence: TGTGCCAGCAGTGACCGCAAGACAGGGCCCTATCAGCCCCAGCATTTT.

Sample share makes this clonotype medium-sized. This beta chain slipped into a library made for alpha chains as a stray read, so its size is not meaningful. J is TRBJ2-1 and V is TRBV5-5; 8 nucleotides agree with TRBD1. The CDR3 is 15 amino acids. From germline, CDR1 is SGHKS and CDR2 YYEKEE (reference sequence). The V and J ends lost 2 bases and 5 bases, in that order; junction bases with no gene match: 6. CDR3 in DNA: TGTGCCAGCAGCTTTCCAGGGGGCGCGGACAATGAGCAGTTCTTC. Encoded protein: CASSFPGGADNEQFF.

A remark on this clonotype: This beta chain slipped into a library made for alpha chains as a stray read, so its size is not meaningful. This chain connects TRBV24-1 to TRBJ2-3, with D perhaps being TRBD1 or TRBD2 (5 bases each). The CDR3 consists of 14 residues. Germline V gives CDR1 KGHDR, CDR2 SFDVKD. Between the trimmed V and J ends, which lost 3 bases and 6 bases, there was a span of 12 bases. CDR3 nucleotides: TGTGCCACCAGTGATGGGACGGTACGCGATACGCAGTATTTT. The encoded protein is CATSDGTVRDTQYF.

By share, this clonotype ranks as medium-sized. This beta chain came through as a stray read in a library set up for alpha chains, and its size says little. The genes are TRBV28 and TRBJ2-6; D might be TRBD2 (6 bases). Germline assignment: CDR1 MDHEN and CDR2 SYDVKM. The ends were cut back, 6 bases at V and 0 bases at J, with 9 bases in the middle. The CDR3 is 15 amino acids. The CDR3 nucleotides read TGTGCCAGCAGCCGCGGGGACTCTGGGGCCAACGTCCTGACTTTC. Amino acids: CASSRGDSGANVLTF.

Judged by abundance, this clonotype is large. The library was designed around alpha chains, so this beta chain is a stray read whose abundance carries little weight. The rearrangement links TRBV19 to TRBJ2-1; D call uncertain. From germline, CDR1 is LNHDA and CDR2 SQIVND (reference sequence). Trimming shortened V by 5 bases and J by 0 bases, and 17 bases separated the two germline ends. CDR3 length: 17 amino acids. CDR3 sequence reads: CASSAPFGSSSYNEQFF. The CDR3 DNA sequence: TGTGCCAGTAGTGCCCCTTTCGGTTCGAGCTCCTACAATGAGCAGTTCTTC.

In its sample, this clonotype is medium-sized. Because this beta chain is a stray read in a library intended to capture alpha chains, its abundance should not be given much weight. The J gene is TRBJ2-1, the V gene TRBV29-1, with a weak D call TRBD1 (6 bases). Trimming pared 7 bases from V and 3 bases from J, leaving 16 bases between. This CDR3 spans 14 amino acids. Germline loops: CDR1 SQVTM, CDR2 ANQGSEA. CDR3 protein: CSDSTGALYNEQFF. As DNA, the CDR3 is TGCAGCGATTCGACAGGAGCCCTCTACAATGAGCAGTTCTTC.

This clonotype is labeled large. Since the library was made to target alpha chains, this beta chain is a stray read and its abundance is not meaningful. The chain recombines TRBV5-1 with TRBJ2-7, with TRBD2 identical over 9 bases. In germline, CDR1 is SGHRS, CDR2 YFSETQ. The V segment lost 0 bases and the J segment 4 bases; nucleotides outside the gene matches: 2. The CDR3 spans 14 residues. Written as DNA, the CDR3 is TGCGCCAGCAGCTTGGGACTAGCGGAATACGAGCAGTACTTC. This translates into CASSLGLAEYEQYF.

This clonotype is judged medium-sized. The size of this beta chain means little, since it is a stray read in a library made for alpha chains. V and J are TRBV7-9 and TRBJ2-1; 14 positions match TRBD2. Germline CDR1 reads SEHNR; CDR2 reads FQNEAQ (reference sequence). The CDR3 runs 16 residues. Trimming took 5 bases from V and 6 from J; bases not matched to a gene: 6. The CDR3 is CASSPTSGRAGNEQFF. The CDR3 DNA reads TGTGCCAGCAGCCCGACTAGCGGGAGGGCGGGCAATGAGCAGTTCTTC.

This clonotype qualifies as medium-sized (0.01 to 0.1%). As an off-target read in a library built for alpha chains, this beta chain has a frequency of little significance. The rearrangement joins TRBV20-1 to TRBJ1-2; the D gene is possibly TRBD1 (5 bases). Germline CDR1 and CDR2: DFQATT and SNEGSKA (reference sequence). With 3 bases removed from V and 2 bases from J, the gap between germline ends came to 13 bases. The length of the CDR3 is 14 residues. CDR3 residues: CSASQGLGNYGYTF. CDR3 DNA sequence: TGCAGTGCTAGTCAGGGATTGGGGAACTATGGCTACACCTTC.

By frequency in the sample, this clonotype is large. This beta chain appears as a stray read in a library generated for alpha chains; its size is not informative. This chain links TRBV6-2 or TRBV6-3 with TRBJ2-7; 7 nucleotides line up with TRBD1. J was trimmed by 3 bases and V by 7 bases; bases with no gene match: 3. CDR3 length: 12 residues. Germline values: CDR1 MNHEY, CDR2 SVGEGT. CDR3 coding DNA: TGTGCCAGCACCGGACAGGTCTACGAGCAGTACTTC. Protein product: CASTGQVYEQYF.

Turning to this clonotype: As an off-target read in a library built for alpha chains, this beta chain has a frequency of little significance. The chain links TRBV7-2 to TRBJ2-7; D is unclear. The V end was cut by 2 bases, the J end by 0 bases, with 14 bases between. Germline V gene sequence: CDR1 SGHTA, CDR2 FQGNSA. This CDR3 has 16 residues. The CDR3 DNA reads TGTGCCAGCAGCTTACTTCTAAGTTTAAGCTCCTACGAGCAGTACTTC. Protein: CASSLLLSLSSYEQYF.

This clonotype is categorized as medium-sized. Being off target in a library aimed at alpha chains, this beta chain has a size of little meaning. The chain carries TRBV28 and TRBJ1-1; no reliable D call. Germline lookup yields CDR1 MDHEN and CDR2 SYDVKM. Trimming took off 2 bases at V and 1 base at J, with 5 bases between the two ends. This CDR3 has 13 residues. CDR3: CASSLRTNTEAFF. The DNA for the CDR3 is TGTGCCAGCAGTTTAAGGACGAACACTGAAGCTTTCTTT.

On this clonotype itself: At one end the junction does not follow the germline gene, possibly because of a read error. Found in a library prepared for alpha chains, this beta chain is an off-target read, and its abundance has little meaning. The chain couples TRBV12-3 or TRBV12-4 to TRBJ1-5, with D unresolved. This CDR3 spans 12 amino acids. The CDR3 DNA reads TGTGCCAGCAGTTTGGGCGATCAGCCCCAGCAATTT. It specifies CASSLGDQPQQF.

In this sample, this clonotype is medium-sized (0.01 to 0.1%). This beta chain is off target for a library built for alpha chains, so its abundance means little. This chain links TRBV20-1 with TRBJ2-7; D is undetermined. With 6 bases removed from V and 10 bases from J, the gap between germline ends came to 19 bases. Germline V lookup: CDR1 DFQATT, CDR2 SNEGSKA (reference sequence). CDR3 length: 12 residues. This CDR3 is CSAKSSSGLQYF. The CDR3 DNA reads TGCAGTGCAAAATCGAGCTCTGGGCTTCAGTACTTC.

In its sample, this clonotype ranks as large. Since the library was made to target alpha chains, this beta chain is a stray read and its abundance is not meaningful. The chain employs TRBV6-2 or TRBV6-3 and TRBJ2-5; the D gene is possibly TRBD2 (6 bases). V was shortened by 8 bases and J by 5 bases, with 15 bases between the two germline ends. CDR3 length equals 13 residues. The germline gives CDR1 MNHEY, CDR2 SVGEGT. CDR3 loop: CASGLGGLETQYF. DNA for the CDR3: TGTGCCAGCGGATTAGGAGGGTTGGAGACCCAGTACTTC.

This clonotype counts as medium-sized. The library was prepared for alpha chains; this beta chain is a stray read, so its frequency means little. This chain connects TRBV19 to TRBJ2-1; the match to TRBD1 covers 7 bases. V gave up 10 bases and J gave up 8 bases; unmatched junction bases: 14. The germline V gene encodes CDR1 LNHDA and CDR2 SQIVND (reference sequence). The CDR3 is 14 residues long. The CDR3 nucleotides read TGTGCCACTTCTCGGACAGGCTGGGCGGATGAGCAGTTCTTC. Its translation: CATSRTGWADEQFF.

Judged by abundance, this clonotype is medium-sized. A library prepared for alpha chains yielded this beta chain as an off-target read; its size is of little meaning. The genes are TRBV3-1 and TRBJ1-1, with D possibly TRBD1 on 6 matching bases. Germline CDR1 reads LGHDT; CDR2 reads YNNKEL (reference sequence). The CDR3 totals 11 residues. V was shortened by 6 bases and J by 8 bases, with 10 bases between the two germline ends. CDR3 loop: CASRGHQEAFF. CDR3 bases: TGTGCCAGCAGGGGACATCAGGAAGCTTTCTTT.

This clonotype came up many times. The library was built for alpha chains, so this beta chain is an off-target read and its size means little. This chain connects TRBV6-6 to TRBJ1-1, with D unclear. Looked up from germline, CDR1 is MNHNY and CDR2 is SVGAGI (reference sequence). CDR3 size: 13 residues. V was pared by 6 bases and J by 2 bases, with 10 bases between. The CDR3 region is CASRTGPNTEAFF. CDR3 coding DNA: TGTGCCAGCAGGACCGGGCCCAACACTGAAGCTTTCTTT.

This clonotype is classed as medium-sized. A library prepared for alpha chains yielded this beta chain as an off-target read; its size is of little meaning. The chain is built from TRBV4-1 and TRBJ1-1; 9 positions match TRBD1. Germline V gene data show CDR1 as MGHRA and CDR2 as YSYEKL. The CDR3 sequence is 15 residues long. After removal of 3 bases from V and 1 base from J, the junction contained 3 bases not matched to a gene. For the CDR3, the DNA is TGCGCCAGCAGCCAGCGGGACAGGGCGAACACTGAAGCTTTCTTT. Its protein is CASSQRDRANTEAFF.

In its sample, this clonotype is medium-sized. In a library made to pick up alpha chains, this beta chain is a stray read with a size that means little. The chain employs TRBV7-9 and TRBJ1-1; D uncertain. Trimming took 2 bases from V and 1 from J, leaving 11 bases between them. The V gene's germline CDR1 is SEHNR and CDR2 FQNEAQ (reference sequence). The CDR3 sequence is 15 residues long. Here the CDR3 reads CASSLFLSENTEAFF. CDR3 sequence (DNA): TGTGCCAGCAGCTTATTCCTCAGCGAGAACACTGAAGCTTTCTTT.